Listed below are T cell receptor beta chains from one sample, sequenced in a study of T cell responses to AZD1222 COVID-19 vaccine. This table comes from immunoSEQ multiplex PCR, and its TCRdb copy is limited to in-frame clones, with some not included. This sample has some 36,000 clones, with approximately 88% found just once. The specimen comprised peripheral blood, sampled on day 0 of AZD1222 vaccination. The receptors here all came from an adult in good health. The conserved cysteine and the conserved F or W are not part of the CDR3 here. D genes are given only for firm matches. Clone size is shown for a subset of rows, as once, few, many or a class of expanded clone.

v_gene | d_gene | abundance | CDR3aa
TRBV6-1 | NA | NA | ASSERPAGDTQY
TRBV2 | NA | NA | ASSISARETQY
TRBV7-9 | TRBD1 | NA | ASSFDRGLKWAHYGYT
TRBV4-1 | NA | NA | ASSQEWNTGELF
TRBV6-2/TRBV6-3 | TRBD1 | NA | ASSYVFPGTGGKDTEAF
TRBV5-1 | TRBD1 | NA | ASSPGTGGNTIY
TRBV9 | NA | NA | ASSVGLSGTPRGEQF
TRBV9 | NA | NA | ASSANSYTEAF
TRBV29-1 | NA | NA | SVAVFGYEQY
TRBV3-1/TRBV3-2 | NA | NA | ASSPTPYTQY
TRBV6-5 | NA | NA | ASRPDSVAEQY
TRBV6-5 | NA | once | ASSLDGGSGNTIY
TRBV11-2 | TRBD1 | NA | ASSSPRGGVELF
TRBV4-1 | NA | few | ASSQTGQAGETQY
TRBV27 | NA | NA | ASSFISGANVLT
TRBV10-2 | NA | NA | ASSGAGEGYT